This T cell receptor beta chain was sequenced during a study of T cell changes during pregnancy in multiple sclerosis. Here immunoSEQ multiplex PCR was the method, and the copy in TCRdb shows in-frame clones only, minus some. The table includes about 44,000 clones, 85% to 95% detected once. The CDR3 loop spans 18 amino acids. The V and J ends lost 1 base and 5 bases, in that order; junction bases with no gene match: 12. Germline values: CDR1 SGHAT, CDR2 FQNNGV. The sample here was CD4+ T cells from peripheral blood mononuclear cells, taken in the third trimester of pregnancy. The chain uses TRBV11-2 and TRBJ2-5; the match to TRBD2 covers 11 bases. This receptor was taken from a female donor with multiple sclerosis, enrolled in a pregnancy study. CDR3 bases: TGTGCCAGCAGCTTAGGGGTGCTAGCGGGAGGCCAGGGGGAGACCCAGTACTTC. This gives the protein CASSLGVLAGGQGETQYF. Full variable domain (remainder filled in from reference TRBV11-2 and TRBJ2-5): EAGVAQSPRYKIIEKRQSVAFWCNPISGHATLYWYQQILGQGPKLLIQFQNNGVVDDSQLPKDRFSAERLKGVDSTLKIQPAKLEDSAVYLCASSLGVLAGGQGETQYFGPGTRLLVL.